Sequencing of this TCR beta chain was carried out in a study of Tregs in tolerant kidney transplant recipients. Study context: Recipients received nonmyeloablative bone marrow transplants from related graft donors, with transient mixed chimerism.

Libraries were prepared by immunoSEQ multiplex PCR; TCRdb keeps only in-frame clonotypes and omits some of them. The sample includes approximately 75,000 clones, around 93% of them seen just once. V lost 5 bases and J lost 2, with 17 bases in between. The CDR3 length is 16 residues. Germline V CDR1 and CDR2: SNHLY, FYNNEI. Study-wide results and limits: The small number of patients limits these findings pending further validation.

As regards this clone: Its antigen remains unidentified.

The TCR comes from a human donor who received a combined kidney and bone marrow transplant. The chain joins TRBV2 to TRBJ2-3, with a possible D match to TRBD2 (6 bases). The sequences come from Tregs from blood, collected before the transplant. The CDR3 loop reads CASSLNSGANTDTQYF. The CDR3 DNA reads TGTGCCAGCAGTCTAAATAGCGGAGCAAACACAGATACGCAGTATTTT.